This TCR beta chain was captured by sequencing in a study of T cell responses to AZD1222 COVID-19 vaccine. Study overall: Second doses at about 4 or about 12 weeks were pooled.

The method was immunoSEQ multiplex PCR; TCRdb's version includes in-frame clones alone and lacks a portion of them. The table includes roughly 140,000 clones, around 88% detected once. Study-wide findings and caveats: Spike as a whole was targeted by vaccine-associated CD4 TCRs, dominant at 160-218 and 743-854. White British donors predominated, females outnumbered males, and clonal diversity was possibly underestimated. Baseline serostatus was positive in only six or seven AZD1222 recipients.

Germline assignment: CDR1 LNHDA and CDR2 SQIVND (reference sequence). Trimming took off 5 bases at V and 3 bases at J, with 16 bases between the two ends. CDR3 length equals 15 residues. As regards this clone: What it binds is not known.

This sequence was found in an adult in good health. The sample here was peripheral blood, taken on day 0 of AZD1222 vaccination. The J gene is TRBJ1-1, the V gene TRBV19; no clear D gene. CDR3 protein: CASSPRPGVDTEAFF. DNA of the CDR3: TGTGCCAGTAGTCCACGGCCAGGTGTTGACACTGAAGCTTTCTTT.